Described below is a single T cell receptor (beta chain) sequence and its context. Its antigen is not known. This specimen comes from a study of blood T cells in healthy people across ages. Regarding the study as a whole: The study found more naive CD4+ cells and higher diversity in long-lived than aged donors.

Ten milliliters was the volume of peripheral blood drawn from each donor. The second PCR ran about 6 to 12 cycles with a sample-barcoded 5' primer and J-beta primers. MiXCR was run by TCRdb on the 5' RACE reads, yielding one entry per CDR3 protein. This sample yields under 2,000,000 distinct CDR3 sequences, of which 49% are seen a single time; 2.1% belongs to the top ten. Per germline, CDR1 MNHEY and CDR2 SMNVEV (reference sequence). This CDR3 is built from 13 residues. This TCR came from a woman in her 40s in good health. This chain joins TRBV27 and TRBJ2-4; TRBD1 or TRBD2 may be the D gene (5 bases each). The J call may be incorrect, as the DNA end agrees better with TRBJ2-7. Sequenced: blood. Here the CDR3 reads CASSWVEGREQYF. Written as DNA, the CDR3 is TGTGCCAGCAGTTGGGTAGAGGGACGCGAGCAGTACTTC.